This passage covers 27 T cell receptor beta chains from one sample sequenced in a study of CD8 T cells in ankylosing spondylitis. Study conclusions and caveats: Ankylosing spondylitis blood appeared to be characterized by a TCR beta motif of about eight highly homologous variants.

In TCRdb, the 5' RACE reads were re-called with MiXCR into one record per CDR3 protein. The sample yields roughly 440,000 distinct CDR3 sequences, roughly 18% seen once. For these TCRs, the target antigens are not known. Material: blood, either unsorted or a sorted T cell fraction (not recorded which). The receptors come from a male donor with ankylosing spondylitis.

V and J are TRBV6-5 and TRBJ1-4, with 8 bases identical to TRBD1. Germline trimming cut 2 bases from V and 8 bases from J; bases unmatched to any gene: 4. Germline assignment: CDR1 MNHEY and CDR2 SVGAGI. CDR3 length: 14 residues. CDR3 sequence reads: CASSYGQGQEKLFF. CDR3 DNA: TGTGCCAGCAGTTACGGACAGGGTCAGGAAAAACTGTTTTTT.

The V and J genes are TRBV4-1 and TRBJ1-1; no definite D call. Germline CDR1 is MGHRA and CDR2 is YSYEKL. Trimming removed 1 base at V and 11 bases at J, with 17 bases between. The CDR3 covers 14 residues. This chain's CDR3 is CASSQVQVPRYAFF. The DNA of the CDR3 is TGCGCCAGCAGCCAAGTACAAGTCCCCCGCTATGCTTTCTTT.

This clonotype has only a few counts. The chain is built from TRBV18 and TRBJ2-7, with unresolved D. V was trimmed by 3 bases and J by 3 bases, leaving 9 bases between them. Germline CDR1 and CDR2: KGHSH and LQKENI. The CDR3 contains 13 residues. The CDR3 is CASSPRIYYEQYF. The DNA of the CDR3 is TGTGCCAGCTCACCCCGGATATACTACGAGCAGTACTTC.

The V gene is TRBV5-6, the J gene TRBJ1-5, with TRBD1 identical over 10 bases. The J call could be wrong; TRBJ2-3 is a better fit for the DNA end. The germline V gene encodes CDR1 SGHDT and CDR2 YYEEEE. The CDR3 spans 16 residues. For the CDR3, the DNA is TGTGCCAGCAGCTTGAGGGCGACAGGGGGCAATCAGCCCCAGTATTTT. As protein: CASSLRATGGNQPQYF.

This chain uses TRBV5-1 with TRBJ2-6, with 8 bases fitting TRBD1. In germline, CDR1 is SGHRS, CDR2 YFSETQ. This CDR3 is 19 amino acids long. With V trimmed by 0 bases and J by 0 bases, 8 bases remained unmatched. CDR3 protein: CASSLEGAGGLSGANVLTF. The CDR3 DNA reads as TGCGCCAGCAGCTTGGAAGGGGCAGGGGGCCTCTCTGGGGCCAACGTCCTGACTTTC.

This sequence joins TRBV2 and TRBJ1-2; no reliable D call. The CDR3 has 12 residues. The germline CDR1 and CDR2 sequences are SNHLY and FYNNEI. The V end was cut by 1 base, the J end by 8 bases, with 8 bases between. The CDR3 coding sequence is TGTGCCAGCAGTGAAGGAGGGCCCGGCTACACCTTC. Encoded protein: CASSEGGPGYTF.

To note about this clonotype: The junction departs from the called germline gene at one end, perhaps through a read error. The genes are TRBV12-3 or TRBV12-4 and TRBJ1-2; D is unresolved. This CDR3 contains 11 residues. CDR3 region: CASSLDLLSVF. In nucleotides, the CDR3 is TGTGCCAGCAGTTTAGACCTACTCTCCGTATTC.

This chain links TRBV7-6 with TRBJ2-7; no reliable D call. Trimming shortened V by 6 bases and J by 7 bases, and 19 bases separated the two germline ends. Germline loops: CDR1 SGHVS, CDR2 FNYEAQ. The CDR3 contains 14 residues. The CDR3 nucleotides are TGTGCCAGCAGGATCGACCGGCCCCCGGAGGAGCAGTACTTC. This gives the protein CASRIDRPPEEQYF.

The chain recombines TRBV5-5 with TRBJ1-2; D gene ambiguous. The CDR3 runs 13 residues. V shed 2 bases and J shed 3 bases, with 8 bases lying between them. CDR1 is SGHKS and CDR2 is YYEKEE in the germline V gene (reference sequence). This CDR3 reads CASSFDLDYGYTF. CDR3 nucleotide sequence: TGTGCCAGCAGCTTCGATCTGGACTATGGCTACACCTTC.

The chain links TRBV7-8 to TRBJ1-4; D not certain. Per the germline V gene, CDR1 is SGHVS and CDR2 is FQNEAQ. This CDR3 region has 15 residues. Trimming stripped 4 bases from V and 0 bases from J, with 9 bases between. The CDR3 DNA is TGTGCCAGCAGCTGGGATCCAGCAACTAATGAAAAACTGTTTTTT. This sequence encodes CASSWDPATNEKLFF.

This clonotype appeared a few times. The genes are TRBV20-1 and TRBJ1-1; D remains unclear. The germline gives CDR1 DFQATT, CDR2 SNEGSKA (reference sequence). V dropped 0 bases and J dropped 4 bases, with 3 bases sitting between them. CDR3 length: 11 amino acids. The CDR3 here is CSAREATEAFF. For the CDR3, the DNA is TGCAGTGCTAGAGAGGCCACTGAAGCTTTCTTT.

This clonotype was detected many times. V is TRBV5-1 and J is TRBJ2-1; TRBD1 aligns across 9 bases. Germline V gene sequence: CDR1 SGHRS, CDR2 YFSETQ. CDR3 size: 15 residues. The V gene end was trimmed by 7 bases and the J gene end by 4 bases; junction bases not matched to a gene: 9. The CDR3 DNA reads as TGCGCCAGCTTTAAACAGGGGGCTCGGTACAATGAGCAGTTCTTC. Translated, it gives CASFKQGARYNEQFF. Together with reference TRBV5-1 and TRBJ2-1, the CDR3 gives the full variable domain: KAGVTQTPRYLIKTRGQQVTLSCSPISGHRSVSWYQQTPGQGLQFLFEYFSETQRNKGNFPGRFSGRQFSNSRSEMNVSTLELGDSALYLCASFKQGARYNEQFFGPGTRLTVL.

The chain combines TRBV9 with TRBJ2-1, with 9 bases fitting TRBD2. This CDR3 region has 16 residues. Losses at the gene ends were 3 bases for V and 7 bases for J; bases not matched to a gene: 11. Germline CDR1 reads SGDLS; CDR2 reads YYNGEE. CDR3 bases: TGTGCCAGCAGCGGGTACCTCTCGGCGGGGGGGAATGAGCAGTTCTTC. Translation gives CASSGYLSAGGNEQFF.

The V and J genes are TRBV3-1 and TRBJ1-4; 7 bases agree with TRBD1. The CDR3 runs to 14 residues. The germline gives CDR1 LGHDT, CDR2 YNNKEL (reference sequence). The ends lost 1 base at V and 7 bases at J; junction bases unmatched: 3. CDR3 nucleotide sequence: TGTGCCAGCAGCCAAGGACAGGGTTTTGAAAAACTGTTTTTT. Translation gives CASSQGQGFEKLFF.

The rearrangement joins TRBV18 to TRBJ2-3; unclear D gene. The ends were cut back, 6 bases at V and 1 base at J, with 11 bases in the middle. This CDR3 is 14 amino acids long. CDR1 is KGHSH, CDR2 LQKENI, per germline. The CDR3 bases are TGTGCCAGCTCGCTTAACATAGGCACAGATACGCAGTATTTT. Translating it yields CASSLNIGTDTQYF. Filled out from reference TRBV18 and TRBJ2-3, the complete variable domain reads NAGVMQNPRHLVRRRGQEARLRCSPMKGHSHVYWYRQLPEEGLKFMVYLQKENIIDESGMPKERFSAEFPKEGPSILRIQQVVRGDSAAYFCASSLNIGTDTQYFGPGTRLTVL.

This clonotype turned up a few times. Written as DNA, the CDR3 is TGTGCCAGCTCACCTTACAGGGGGCCCCAGCCCCAGCATTTT. Encoded protein: CASSPYRGPQPQHF. This rearrangement joins TRBV18 to TRBJ1-5, with TRBD1 identical over 9 bases. Germline V CDR1 and CDR2: KGHSH, LQKENI. The CDR3 spans 14 residues. The V segment lost 3 bases and the J segment 7 bases; nucleotides outside the gene matches: 4.

In nucleotides, the CDR3 is TGTGCCAGTCTACGCCCGGGACAGGCGGAGACCCAGTACTTC. The encoded protein is CASLRPGQAETQYF. V and J are TRBV6-2 or TRBV6-3 and TRBJ2-5; 8 bases map to TRBD1. Germline lookup yields CDR1 MNHEY and CDR2 SVGEGT. The junction had 11 bases not matched to a gene; V was cut back by 9 bases and J by 5 bases. The CDR3 is made up of 14 amino acids.

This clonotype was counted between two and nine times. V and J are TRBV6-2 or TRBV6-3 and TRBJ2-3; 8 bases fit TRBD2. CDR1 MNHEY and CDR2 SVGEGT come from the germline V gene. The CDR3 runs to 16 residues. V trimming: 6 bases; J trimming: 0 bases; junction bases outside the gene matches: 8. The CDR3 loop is CASSNYASGSTDTQYF. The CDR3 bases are TGTGCCAGCAGCAACTATGCTAGCGGGAGCACAGATACGCAGTATTTT.

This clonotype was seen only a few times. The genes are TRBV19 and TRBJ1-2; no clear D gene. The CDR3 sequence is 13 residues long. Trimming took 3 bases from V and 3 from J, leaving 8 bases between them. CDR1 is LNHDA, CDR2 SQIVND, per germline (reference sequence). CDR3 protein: CASSIQVDYGYTF. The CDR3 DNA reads TGTGCCAGTAGTATTCAGGTTGACTATGGCTACACCTTC.

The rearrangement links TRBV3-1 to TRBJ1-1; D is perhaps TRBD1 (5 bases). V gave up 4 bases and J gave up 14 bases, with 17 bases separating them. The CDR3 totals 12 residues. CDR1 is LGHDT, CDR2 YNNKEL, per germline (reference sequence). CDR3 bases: TGTGCCAGCAGCCCCCAGAAGGGACGGGCGTTCTTT. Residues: CASSPQKGRAFF.

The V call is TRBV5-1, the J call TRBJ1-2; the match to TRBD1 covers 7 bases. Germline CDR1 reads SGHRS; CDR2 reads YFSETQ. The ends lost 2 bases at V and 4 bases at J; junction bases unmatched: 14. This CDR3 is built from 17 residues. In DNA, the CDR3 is TGCGCCAGCAGCTTTGGGCCCTCTACAGGGGTCGCCTATGGCTACACCTTC. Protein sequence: CASSFGPSTGVAYGYTF.

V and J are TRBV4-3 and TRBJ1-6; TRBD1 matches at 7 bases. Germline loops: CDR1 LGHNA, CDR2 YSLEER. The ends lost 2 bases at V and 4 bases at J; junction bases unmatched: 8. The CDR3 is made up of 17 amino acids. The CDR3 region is CASSQNPPGQYNSPLHF. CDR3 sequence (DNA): TGCGCCAGCAGCCAAAACCCACCGGGACAGTATAATTCACCCCTCCACTTT.

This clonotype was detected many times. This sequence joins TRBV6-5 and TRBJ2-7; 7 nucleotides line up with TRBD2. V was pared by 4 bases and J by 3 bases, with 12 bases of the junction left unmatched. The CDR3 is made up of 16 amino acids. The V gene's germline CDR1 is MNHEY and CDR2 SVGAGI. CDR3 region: CASSSPRTRFIYEQYF. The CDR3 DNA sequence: TGTGCCAGCAGTTCCCCCCGGACTAGATTTATCTACGAGCAGTACTTC.

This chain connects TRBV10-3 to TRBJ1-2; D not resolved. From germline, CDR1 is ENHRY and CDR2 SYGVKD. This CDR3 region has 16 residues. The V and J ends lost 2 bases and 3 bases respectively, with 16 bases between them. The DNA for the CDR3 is TGTGCCATCAGTGAGCCCGAAAGGTTCTGGGACTATGGCTACACCTTC. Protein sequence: CAISEPERFWDYGYTF.

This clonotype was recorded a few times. This chain's CDR3 is CSAIRTGGPEAFF. CDR3 coding DNA: TGCAGTGCTATCAGGACAGGGGGACCTGAAGCTTTCTTT. This chain joins TRBV20-1 and TRBJ1-1, with 10 bases lining up with TRBD1. Germline CDR1 DFQATT, CDR2 SNEGSKA (reference sequence). After removal of 4 bases from V and 6 bases from J, the junction contained 5 bases not matched to a gene. The CDR3 is made up of 13 amino acids.

This CDR3 is CASSLHQGQPQHF. The CDR3 region has the DNA TGTGCCAGCAGTTTACATCAAGGTCAGCCCCAGCATTTT. V usage is TRBV12-3 or TRBV12-4 and J usage is TRBJ1-5; D uncertain. The V end lost 2 bases, the J end lost 6 bases, and 8 bases lay between the germline ends. The length of the CDR3 is 13 residues.

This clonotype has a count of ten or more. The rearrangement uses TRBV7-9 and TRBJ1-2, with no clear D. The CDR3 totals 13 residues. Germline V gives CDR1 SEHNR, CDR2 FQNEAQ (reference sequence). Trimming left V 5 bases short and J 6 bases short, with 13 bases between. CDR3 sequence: CASSISPGHGYTF. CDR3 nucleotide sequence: TGTGCCAGCAGCATCTCCCCGGGCCATGGCTACACCTTC. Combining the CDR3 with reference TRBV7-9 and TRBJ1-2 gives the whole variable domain DTGVSQNPRHKITKRGQNVTFRCDPISEHNRLYWYRQTLGQGPEFLTYFQNEAQLEKSRLLSDRFSAERPKGSFSTLEIQRTEQGDSAMYLCASSISPGHGYTFGSGTRLTVV.